Below, 5 T cell receptor beta chains from the same sample are listed, as sequenced in a study of shared clonotypes between healthy human individuals (TCRdb year 2020). The method behind the library was the immunoSEQ multiplex PCR assay. What TCRdb holds here is the immuneACCESS table cut down to in-frame rearrangements. Part of the clones is not present; checked against another copy, under half of the missing clones reflect an unresolved V gene, and the others are unexplained. For this sample the table gives about 870,000 clones, of which around 92% were detected only once. The ten largest clones add up to under 30% of the sample. CD8 naive samples were CD45RO-negative cells positively selected for CCR7, giving a CD45RA+CCR7+ population that excluded TemRA cells. Sequenced material: naive CD8+ T cells sorted from blood. The sample's cell subset or site label, decoded: CD45RA+CCR7+. The receptors here all came from a man aged 25 to 45 in good health.

The sample holds a few counts of this clone. The rearrangement links TRBV10-2 to TRBJ1-3, with a weak D call TRBD1 (5 bases). CDR3 length: 12 residues. Germline assignment: CDR1 WSHSY and CDR2 SAAADI. Deletions cut 6 bases from V and 7 bases from J, with 10 bases between. The CDR3 nucleotides read TGCGCCAGCAGCTCCGACAGTAACACCATATATTTT. Its translation: CASSSDSNTIYF.

The genes are TRBV29-1 and TRBJ2-3; 7 positions agree with TRBD1. CDR3 length: 14 residues. V was clipped by 5 bases and J by 6 bases; unmatched bases: 11. Per the germline V gene, CDR1 is SQVTM and CDR2 is ANQGSEA. CDR3 loop: CSVSGRGFGDTQYF. The CDR3 DNA sequence: TGCAGCGTTTCCGGCAGGGGGTTCGGGGATACGCAGTATTTT.

This chain joins TRBV10-3 and TRBJ2-3; no reliable D call. Germline V gene sequence: CDR1 ENHRY, CDR2 SYGVKD. Between the trimmed V and J ends, which lost 2 bases and 2 bases, there was a span of 5 bases. The CDR3 has 13 amino acids. CDR3 sequence reads: CAISEATTDTQYF. The CDR3 coding sequence is TGTGCCATCAGTGAGGCTACCACAGATACGCAGTATTTT.

The sample holds one count of this clone. V is TRBV14 and J is TRBJ1-3; TRBD1 might be the D (6 bases). V lost 4 bases and J lost 0, with 10 bases in between. CDR1 is SGHDN and CDR2 is FVKESK in the germline V gene. This CDR3 has 15 amino acids. The CDR3 DNA reads as TGTGCCAGCAGCCCAACAGGGTTCTCTGGAAACACCATATATTTT. Protein sequence: CASSPTGFSGNTIYF.

This clone was seen only once. The chain carries TRBV10-3 and TRBJ1-1; weak D call: TRBD1 (5 bases). V lost 0 bases to trimming and J lost 7 bases, with 12 bases between them. The CDR3 totals 14 residues. The V gene's germline CDR1 is ENHRY and CDR2 SYGVKD. CDR3 nucleotide sequence: TGTGCCATCAGTGAGTCGGGGGAAATAAATGAAGCTTTCTTT. Residues: CAISESGEINEAFF.